Ten or more counts support the clone carrying this T cell receptor (beta chain). From unsorted bulk tissue weighing about 20-31 mg, DNA and RNA were co-extracted. The CDR3 covers 14 residues. The junction had 6 bases not matched to a gene; V was cut back by 6 bases and J by 7 bases. Germline V gene lookup returns CDR1 KGHDR and CDR2 SFDVKD. With roughly 540 ng total RNA as template and a constant-region primer, TCR beta cDNA was made. ARM-PCR was slightly modified, and three nested multiplex PCR rounds with it gave rise to the TCR beta libraries. Primers for the first two PCR rounds were TRBV1-TRBV30 forward primers and a C-beta reverse primer (approximately 10 cycles per round). MiXCR, applied by TCRdb to the multiplex PCR reads, yields one record per CDR3 protein. The sample shows under 90,000 distinct CDR3 sequences, approximately 77% of them seen only once. The source of the sample is a study of tumor-infiltrating lymphocytes in primary liver carcinoma.

The chain is built from TRBV24-1 and TRBJ1-4; TRBD1 agrees at 8 bases. The sequence derives from a man aged 35-49 years with primary liver carcinoma and hepatitis B virus infection. Sequenced material: liver tumor tissue from sampling region 1. Described subset: tumor region T1, superior pole. CDR3 residues: CATSPGQDGEKLFF. CDR3 bases: TGTGCCACCAGTCCGGGACAGGACGGTGAAAAACTGTTTTTT.